This is a list of T cell receptor beta chains from one sample in a study of blood T cell repertoires in COVID-19. The assay was immunoSEQ multiplex PCR, and TCRdb's table has in-frame clones only and misses some. The sample contains hundreds of thousands of clones, around 88% of which appear only once. The source material was PBMCs or T cells enriched from blood (not recorded which). These receptors all stem from a woman in her forties or fifties who had recovered from COVID-19. Both conserved end residues are part of each CDR3. A D gene is named only where the DNA matches it firmly.

v_gene	d_gene	j_gene	CDR3aa
TRBV30	NA	TRBJ1-1	CAWSPWTGMNTEAFF
TRBV11-2	TRBD1	TRBJ2-3	CASSLGADRSTDTQYF
TRBV12-3/TRBV12-4	NA	TRBJ1-2	CASSPWSGGYTF
TRBV13	TRBD2	TRBJ2-1	CASSLVALAGGYNEQFF
TRBV30	NA	TRBJ1-5	CAWGQNYNQPQHF
TRBV4-1	NA	TRBJ1-3	CASSPWGNTIYF
TRBV18	TRBD1	TRBJ2-3	CASSGQGTDTQYF
TRBV2	NA	TRBJ2-7	CATEGGGPYEQYF
TRBV11-3	NA	TRBJ2-5	CASSLGSSETQYF
TRBV2	NA	TRBJ2-2	CASSLDVTGELFF
TRBV7-9	NA	TRBJ2-7	CASSSDRTSYEQYF
TRBV19	NA	TRBJ1-4	CASTIMSAGEKLFF
TRBV7-2	NA	TRBJ1-3	CASSFRHTTGNTIYF
TRBV19	TRBD2	TRBJ2-7	CASRGLAGVGEQYF
TRBV28	TRBD1	TRBJ1-5	CASNPRTGGGQPQHF
TRBV4-1	NA	TRBJ2-1	CASSNRGFGNNEQFF
TRBV6-5	NA	TRBJ1-1	CASSYRSGVNTEAFF
TRBV5-4	NA	TRBJ2-3	CASSFTLRDSPDTQYF
TRBV7-6	NA	TRBJ1-1	CASSPTRVSNTEAFF
TRBV6-5	TRBD1	TRBJ1-1	CASTRTGGLEAFF
TRBV7-9	NA	TRBJ2-5	CASSLRAARIQETQYF
TRBV25-1	NA	TRBJ1-2	CASTGTTFNYGYTF
TRBV2	TRBD1	TRBJ1-5	CASSRTGQAQPQHF
TRBV9	TRBD2	TRBJ2-7	CASSVGLAGGRQYF
TRBV6-5	NA	TRBJ2-3	CASREGWGTDTQYF
TRBV12-3/TRBV12-4	NA	TRBJ1-6	CASTGYNSPLHF
TRBV30	TRBD1	TRBJ1-2	CAWSVGTGVGYTF
TRBV20-1	TRBD2	TRBJ2-7	CSASGSREGNYEQYF
TRBV11-3	NA	TRBJ2-7	CASSNQQAYEQYF
TRBV3-1/TRBV3-2	NA	TRBJ1-1	CASSQGGDTEAFF
TRBV5-1	NA	TRBJ2-7	CASSESGKGQYF
TRBV4-1	TRBD1	TRBJ1-5	CASSQGPGGSGTAGNQPQHF
TRBV7-3	NA	TRBJ2-5	CASSLRGYQETQYF
TRBV16	NA	TRBJ1-1	CASSQFNGLNTEAFF
TRBV18	NA	TRBJ2-1	CASSLYGTPNNEQFF
TRBV6-1	NA	TRBJ1-2	CASTEGGGRTYGYTF
TRBV4-1	NA	TRBJ1-1	CASSPFADSFLAFF
TRBV7-2	NA	TRBJ2-5	CASSTGSFETQYF
TRBV2	NA	TRBJ2-1	CASSGTLTVSGSYNEQFF
TRBV29-1	NA	TRBJ1-1	CSVLRGGHAEAFF
TRBV6-5	TRBD1	TRBJ2-1	CASSTTRQGTNEQFF
TRBV6-2/TRBV6-3	TRBD2	TRBJ2-1	CASSLLAGGYNEQFF
TRBV30	NA	TRBJ1-2	CAWTQGIGGYTF
TRBV11-3	NA	TRBJ1-4	CASSLGGYEKLFF
TRBV29-1	NA	TRBJ1-3	CSVGASAGNTIYF
TRBV7-8	TRBD1	TRBJ1-5	CASSVGGSGQPQHF
TRBV27	NA	TRBJ1-4	CASSPSDRLKLFF
TRBV4-1	TRBD1	TRBJ1-6	CASSQAPWTGSNSPLHF
TRBV12-3/TRBV12-4	NA	TRBJ2-5	CASSLAGSETQYF
TRBV15	NA	TRBJ1-4	CATSRAKGVNEKLFF